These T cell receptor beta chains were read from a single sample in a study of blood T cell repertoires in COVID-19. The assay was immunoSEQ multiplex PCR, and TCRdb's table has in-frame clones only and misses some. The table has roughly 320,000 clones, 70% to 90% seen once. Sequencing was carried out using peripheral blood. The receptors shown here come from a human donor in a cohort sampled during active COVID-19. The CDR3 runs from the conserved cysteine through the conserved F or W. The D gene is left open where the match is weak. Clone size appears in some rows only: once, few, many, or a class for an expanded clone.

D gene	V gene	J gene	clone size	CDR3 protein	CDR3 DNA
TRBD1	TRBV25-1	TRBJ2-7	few	CASSENGQGSYEQYF	TGTGCCAGCAGTGAAAACGGACAGGGGAGCTACGAGCAGTACTTC
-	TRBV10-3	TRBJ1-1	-	CAISGRTMNTEAFF	TGTGCCATCAGCGGACGGACAATGAACACTGAAGCTTTCTTT
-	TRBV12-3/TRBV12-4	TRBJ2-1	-	CASSLGLTYEQFF	TGTGCCAGCAGTTTAGGACTAACTTATGAGCAGTTCTTC
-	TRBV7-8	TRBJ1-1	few	CASSLVEVNTEAFF	TGTGCCAGCAGCTTAGTAGAAGTCAACACTGAAGCTTTCTTT
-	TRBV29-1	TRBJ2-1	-	CSVVVLTGNEQFF	TGCAGCGTTGTTGTACTTACCGGTAATGAGCAGTTCTTC
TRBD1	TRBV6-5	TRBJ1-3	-	CASSPDRISGNTIYF	TGTGCCAGCAGTCCGGACAGGATCTCTGGAAACACCATATATTTT
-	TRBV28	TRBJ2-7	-	CASSLGGRAYEQYF	TGTGCCAGCAGTTTGGGGGGAAGGGCCTACGAGCAGTACTTC
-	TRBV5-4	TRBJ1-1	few	CASSLASEMNTEAFF	TGTGCCAGCAGCTTGGCAAGCGAAATGAACACTGAAGCTTTCTTT
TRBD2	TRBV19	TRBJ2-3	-	CASSTGLSTDTQYF	TGTGCCAGTAGTACGGGACTAAGCACAGATACGCAGTATTTT
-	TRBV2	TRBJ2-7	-	CASSEVGGSYEQYF	TGTGCCAGCAGTGAGGTCGGAGGCTCCTACGAGCAGTACTTC
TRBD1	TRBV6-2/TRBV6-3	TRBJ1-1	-	CASSLQTGAEAFF	TGTGCCAGCAGTTTACAAACAGGGGCTGAAGCTTTCTTT
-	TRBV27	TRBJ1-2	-	CASSFRDSSGGYTF	TGTGCCAGCAGCTTTCGGGACTCCTCAGGGGGCTACACCTTC
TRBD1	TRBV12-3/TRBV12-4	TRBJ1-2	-	CARPQGERGYTF	TGTGCCAGGCCACAGGGGGAGAGGGGCTACACCTTC
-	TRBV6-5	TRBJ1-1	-	CASLSRLNTEAFF	TGTGCCAGCTTGTCTAGATTGAACACTGAAGCTTTCTTT
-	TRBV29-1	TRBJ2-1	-	CSVVAIQANNEQFF	TGCAGCGTTGTTGCGATTCAGGCCAACAATGAGCAGTTCTTC
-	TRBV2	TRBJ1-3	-	CASSEANRASSGNTIYF	TGTGCCAGCAGTGAAGCGAACAGGGCTAGCTCTGGAAACACCATATATTTT
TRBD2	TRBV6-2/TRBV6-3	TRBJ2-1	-	CASSISGGSGEQFF	TGTGCCAGCAGTATTAGCGGGGGGTCCGGTGAGCAGTTCTTC
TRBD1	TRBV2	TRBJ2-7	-	CASSEIEDRGEQYF	TGTGCCAGCAGTGAAATCGAGGACAGGGGCGAGCAGTACTTC
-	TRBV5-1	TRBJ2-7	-	CASSLLQSSYEQYF	TGCGCCAGCAGCTTGCTACAGAGCTCCTACGAGCAGTACTTC
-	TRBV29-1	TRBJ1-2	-	CSVEDLGVGYTF	TGCAGCGTTGAAGATTTAGGGGTCGGCTACACCTTC
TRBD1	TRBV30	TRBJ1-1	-	CAWKILGQVATEAFF	TGTGCCTGGAAAATCTTGGGACAGGTCGCCACTGAAGCTTTCTTT
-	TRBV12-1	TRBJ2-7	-	CASSPRDSYYEQYF	TGTGCCAGCAGCCCACGGGACTCGTACTACGAGCAGTACTTC
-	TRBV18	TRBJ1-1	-	CASSPGARGSGEAFF	TGTGCCAGCTCACCAGGAGCTAGGGGGTCGGGAGAAGCTTTCTTT
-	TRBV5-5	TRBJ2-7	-	CASRPGVSYEQYF	TGTGCCAGCAGACCAGGGGTCTCCTACGAGCAGTACTTC
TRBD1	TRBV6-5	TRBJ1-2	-	CASRTDRTANYGYTF	TGTGCCAGCAGGACGGACAGGACTGCTAACTATGGCTACACCTTC
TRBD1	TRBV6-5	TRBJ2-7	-	CASNPGQDYYEQYF	TGTGCCAGCAACCCGGGACAGGACTACTACGAGCAGTACTTC
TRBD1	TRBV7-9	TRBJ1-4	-	CASSLAQGGRGKLFF	TGTGCCAGCAGCTTAGCGCAAGGGGGCAGAGGAAAACTGTTTTTT
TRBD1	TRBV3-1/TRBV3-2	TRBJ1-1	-	CASSRGGSNTEAFF	TGTGCCAGCAGCCGAGGGGGCTCGAACACTGAAGCTTTCTTT
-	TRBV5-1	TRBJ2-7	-	CASRLGGLYEQYF	TGCGCCAGCAGGCTCGGGGGGCTATACGAGCAGTACTTC
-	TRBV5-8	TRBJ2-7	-	CASSFRGAWEQYF	TGTGCCAGCAGCTTTCGGGGGGCCTGGGAGCAGTACTTC
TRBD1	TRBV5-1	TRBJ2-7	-	CASSTQTGFGYEQYF	TGCGCCAGCAGCACCCAGACAGGGTTCGGCTACGAGCAGTACTTC
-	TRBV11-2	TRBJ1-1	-	CASSLRHLAFF	TGTGCCAGCAGCTTACGCCACTTAGCTTTCTTT
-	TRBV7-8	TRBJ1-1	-	CASSSLPGDTEAFF	TGTGCCAGCAGCTCTCTCCCCGGGGACACTGAAGCTTTCTTT
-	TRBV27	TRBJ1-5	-	CASSSFGNQPQHF	TGTGCCAGCAGTTCGTTTGGCAATCAGCCCCAGCATTTT
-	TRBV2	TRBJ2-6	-	CASSEEQNVLTF	TGTGCCAGCAGTGAGGAACAGAACGTCCTGACTTTC
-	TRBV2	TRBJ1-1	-	CASSASAGFEAFF	TGTGCCAGCAGTGCCTCCGCAGGGTTTGAAGCTTTCTTT
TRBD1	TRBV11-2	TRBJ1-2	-	CASSLLGGNYGYTF	TGTGCCAGCAGCTTGCTAGGGGGCAATTATGGCTACACCTTC
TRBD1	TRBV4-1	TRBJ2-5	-	CASRKSGTGGQETQYF	TGCGCCAGCAGAAAATCCGGGACAGGGGGCCAAGAGACCCAGTACTTC
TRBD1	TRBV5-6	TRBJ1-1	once	CASSRQGVTEAFF	TGTGCCAGCAGCCGACAGGGGGTCACTGAAGCTTTCTTT
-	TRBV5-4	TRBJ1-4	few	CASSLGRGKNEKLFF	TGTGCCAGCAGCTTGGGGCGGGGGAAGAATGAAAAACTGTTTTTT
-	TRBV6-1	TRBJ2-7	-	CASSEWRGQEQYF	TGTGCCAGCAGTGAATGGAGGGGGCAGGAGCAGTACTTC
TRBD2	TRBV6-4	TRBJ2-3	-	CASSDGTNTDTQYF	TGTGCCAGCAGTGATGGGACTAACACAGATACGCAGTATTTT
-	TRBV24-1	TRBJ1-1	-	CATSQNTEAFF	TGTGCCACCAGTCAAAACACTGAAGCTTTCTTT
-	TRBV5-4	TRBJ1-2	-	CASSFRPENYGYTF	TGTGCCAGCAGCTTCCGTCCAGAAAACTATGGCTACACCTTC
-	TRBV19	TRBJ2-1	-	CASSGDTFFYNEQFF	TGTGCCAGTAGTGGGGACACCTTTTTCTACAATGAGCAGTTCTTC
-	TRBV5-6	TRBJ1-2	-	CASSPFRDTRNYGYTF	TGTGCCAGCAGCCCCTTCCGGGACACTCGGAACTATGGCTACACCTTC
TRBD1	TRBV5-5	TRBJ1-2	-	CASSTGTGGLGYTF	TGTGCCAGCAGTACTGGGACAGGGGGCTTAGGCTACACCTTC
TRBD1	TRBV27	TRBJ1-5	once	CASSHRRTGVGDNQPQHF	TGTGCCAGCAGTCACCGCAGGACAGGGGTAGGAGACAATCAGCCCCAGCATTTT
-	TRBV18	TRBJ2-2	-	CASSPLPQGNTGELFF	TGTGCCAGCTCACCCCTACCGCAGGGGAACACCGGGGAGCTGTTTTTT